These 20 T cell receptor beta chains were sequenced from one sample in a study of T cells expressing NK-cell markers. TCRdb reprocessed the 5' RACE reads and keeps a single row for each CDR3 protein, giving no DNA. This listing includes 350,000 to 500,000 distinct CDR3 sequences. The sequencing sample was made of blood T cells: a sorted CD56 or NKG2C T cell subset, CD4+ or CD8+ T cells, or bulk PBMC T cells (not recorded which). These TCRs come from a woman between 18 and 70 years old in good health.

CDR3 amino acids: CASSLREAGEQYF. The rearrangement uses TRBV5-1 and TRBJ2-7; as DNA is missing, the TRBD2 call by TCRdb cannot be tested. The CDR3 has 13 amino acids. The V gene's germline CDR1 is SGHRS and CDR2 YFSETQ.

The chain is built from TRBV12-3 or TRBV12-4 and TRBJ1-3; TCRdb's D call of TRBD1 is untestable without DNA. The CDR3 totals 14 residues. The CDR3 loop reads CASSLDRKLGTIYF.

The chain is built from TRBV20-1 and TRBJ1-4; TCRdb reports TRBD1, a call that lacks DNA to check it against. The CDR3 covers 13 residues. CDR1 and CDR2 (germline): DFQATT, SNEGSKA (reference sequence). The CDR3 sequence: CSADGTTREKLFF.

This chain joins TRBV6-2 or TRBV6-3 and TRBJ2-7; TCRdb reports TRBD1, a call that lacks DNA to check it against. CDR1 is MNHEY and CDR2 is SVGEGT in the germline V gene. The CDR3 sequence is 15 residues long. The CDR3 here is CASSSRGDPSYEQYF.

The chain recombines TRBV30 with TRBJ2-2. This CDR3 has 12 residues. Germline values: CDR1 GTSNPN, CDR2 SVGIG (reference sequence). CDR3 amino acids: CAWSGSLWELFF.

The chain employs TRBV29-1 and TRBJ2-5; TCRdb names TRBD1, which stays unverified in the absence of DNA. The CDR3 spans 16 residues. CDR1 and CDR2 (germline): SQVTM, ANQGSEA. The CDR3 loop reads CSVEGKTGAVGETQYF. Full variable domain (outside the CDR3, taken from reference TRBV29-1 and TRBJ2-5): SAVISQKPSRDICQRGTSLTIQCQVDSQVTMMFWYRQQPGQSLTLIATANQGSEATYESGFVIDKFPISRPNLTFSTLTVSNMSPEDSSIYLCSVEGKTGAVGETQYFGPGTRLLVL.

CDR3 protein: CASSPSRPLQYF. The chain is built from TRBV12-3 or TRBV12-4 and TRBJ2-7; checking the TCRdb D call of TRBD2 is not possible without DNA. The CDR3 length is 12 residues.

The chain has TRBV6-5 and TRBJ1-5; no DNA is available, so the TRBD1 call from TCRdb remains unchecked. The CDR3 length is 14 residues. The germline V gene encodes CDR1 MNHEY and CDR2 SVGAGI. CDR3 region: CASSYRQGGQPQHF.

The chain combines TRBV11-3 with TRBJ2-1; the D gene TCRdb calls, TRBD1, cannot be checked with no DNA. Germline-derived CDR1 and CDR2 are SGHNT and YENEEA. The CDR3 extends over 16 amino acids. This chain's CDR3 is CASSLGGTGGYNEQFF.

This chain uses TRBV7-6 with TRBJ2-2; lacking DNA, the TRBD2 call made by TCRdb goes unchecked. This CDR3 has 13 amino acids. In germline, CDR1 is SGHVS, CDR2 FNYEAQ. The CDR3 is CAGRERGTGELFF.

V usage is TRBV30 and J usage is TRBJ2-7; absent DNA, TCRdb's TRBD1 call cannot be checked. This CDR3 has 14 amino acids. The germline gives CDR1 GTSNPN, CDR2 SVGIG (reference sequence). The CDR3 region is CAWRWTGASYEQYF.

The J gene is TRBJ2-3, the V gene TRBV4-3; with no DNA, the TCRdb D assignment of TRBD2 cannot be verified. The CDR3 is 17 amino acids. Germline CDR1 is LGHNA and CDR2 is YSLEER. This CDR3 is CASSRGVSRELGDTQYF.

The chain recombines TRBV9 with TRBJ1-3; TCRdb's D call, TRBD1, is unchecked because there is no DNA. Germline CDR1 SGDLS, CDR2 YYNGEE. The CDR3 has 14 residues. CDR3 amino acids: CASSARDTGNTIYF.

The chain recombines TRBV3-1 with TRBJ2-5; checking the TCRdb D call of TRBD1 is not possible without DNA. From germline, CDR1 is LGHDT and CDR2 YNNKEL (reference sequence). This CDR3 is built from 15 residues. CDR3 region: CASSQVGRGGETQYF.

The CDR3: CDGKWVGSSSYNSPLHF. The chain joins TRBV24-1 to TRBJ1-6. From germline, CDR1 is KGHDR and CDR2 SFDVKD. The CDR3 is 17 amino acids.

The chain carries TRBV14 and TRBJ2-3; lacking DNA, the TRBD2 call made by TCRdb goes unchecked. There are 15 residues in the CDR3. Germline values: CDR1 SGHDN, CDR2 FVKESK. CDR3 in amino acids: CASSQGTSGVPTQYF.

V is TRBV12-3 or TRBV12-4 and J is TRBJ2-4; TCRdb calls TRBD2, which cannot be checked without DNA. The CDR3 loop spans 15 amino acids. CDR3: CASSLAGGSKNIQYF.

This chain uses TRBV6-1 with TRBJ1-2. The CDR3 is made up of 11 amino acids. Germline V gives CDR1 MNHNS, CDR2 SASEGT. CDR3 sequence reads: CASSDNYGYTF.

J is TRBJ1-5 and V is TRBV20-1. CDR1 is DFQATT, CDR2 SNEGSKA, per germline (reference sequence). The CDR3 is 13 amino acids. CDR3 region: CSASLGGDQPQHF.

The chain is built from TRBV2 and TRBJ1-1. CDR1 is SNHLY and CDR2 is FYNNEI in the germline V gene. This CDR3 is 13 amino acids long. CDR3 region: CASSEAGITEAFF. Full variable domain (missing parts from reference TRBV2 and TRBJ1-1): EPEVTQTPSHQVTQMGQEVILRCVPISNHLYFYWYRQILGQKVEFLVSFYNNEISEKSEIFDDQFSVERPDGSNFTLKIRSTKLEDSAMYFCASSEAGITEAFFGQGTRLTVV.